This T cell receptor beta chain originates from a study of T-cell memory formation after mild COVID-19 (dated by TCRdb to the early 2020s). As for the study more broadly: Most TCR sequence clusters were specific to one of the two donors. Two young, previously healthy adult volunteers made up the cohort, one male and one female. In a couple of donors, T-cell clones that expanded and contracted after mild COVID-19 were tracked by sequencing TCRalpha and TCRbeta repertoires over time. On the study overall, not on this receptor specifically: Clones that contracted from day 15 to 85 showed balanced CD4/CD8 phenotypes, whereas a second wave of clones that expanded from day 15 to 37 leaned towards CD4+. Contracting CD4+ clones turned up mainly in the CM and EM memory subsets, whereas EMRA was where CD8+ clones were enriched. The second-wave clones that peaked on day 37 were not confirmed to be SARS-CoV-2 specific. Some responding clones were detected in pre-infection memory, suggesting pre-existing cross-reactive memory T cells joined the SARS-CoV-2 response. The study covered only a couple of mild cases, and larger cohorts including severe cases with pre-infection samples were considered necessary.

The CDR3 runs 13 amino acids, cysteine and phenylalanine included. The retained sequence is limited to the CDR3, 39 bases, with the frame set at the first base. The CDR1 and CDR2 encoded by the germline V gene are SGHRS and YFSETQ. Relative to germline, V is 4 bases shorter and J is 5 bases shorter, with 11 bases between their ends. The table lists this clonotype with a few counts. The specificity of this receptor is unknown. No much larger clone is present one base from it, and per-base qualities are unavailable. TCRdb records Illumina NovaSeq 6000 as the sequencer. cDNA libraries for TCRalpha and TCRbeta were prepared by 5'RACE using constant-segment primers, with sample barcodes and unique molecular identifiers added. RNA was extracted from every sample with Trizol reagent. Library amplification was performed in two PCR steps, and a second sample barcode and Illumina TruSeq adapters were introduced in the second step. Libraries were sequenced on an Illumina NovaSeq with 2 x 150 bp paired-end reads. Per the original workflow: Reads were demultiplexed and collapsed into UMI-guided consensus sequences with migec v1.2.7. Using mixcr v2.1.11, UMI consensuses were aligned to TRA and TRB V and J templates and then assembled into clonotypes. Clonotypes were classified as expanded or contracted when called significant by both edgeR and NoisET, with noise models trained on biological replicates. For edgeR calls, a false discovery rate-adjusted p below 0.01 and a log2 fold-change threshold of 1 were applied. PCA with hierarchical clustering of max-normalized trajectories of the 1000 most abundant clonotypes was used as exploratory dynamics analysis. Separately sequenced CD4+ and CD8+ repertoires were used to assign the CD4 or CD8 phenotype of responding clones. TCRdb cleaned the public reads at Q25 with fastp, built clones with MiXCR and kept in-frame beta chains. Each entry is one CDR3 protein sequence, shown with its most common DNA and genes. The V and J calls were determined by TCRdb, not by the authors. A total of fewer than 400,000 distinct CDR3 sequences appear in this sample, about 15% of them only once. The ten largest clones represent around a fifth of the sample.

Ficoll-Paque density gradient centrifugation was used to isolate PBMCs. Sequenced: PBMCs or a T cell subset sorted from them (not recorded which). The V and J genes are TRBV5-1 and TRBJ2-3, with the identity of the D gene unclear. This TCR was sampled from a young man who had mild COVID-19 (a few samples of this study predate the infection). The sample titles of this study are shuffled in the database, so cell type and time point are left out; the donor was told from shared clones. The nucleotide sequence reads TGCGCCAGCAGCCGAACGGCCAAAGATACGCAGTATTTT. It translates to CASSRTAKDTQYF. Outside the CDR3, residues come from the reference TRBV5-1 and TRBJ2-3 proteins, so the full variable domain is: KAGVTQTPRYLIKTRGQQVTLSCSPISGHRSVSWYQQTPGQGLQFLFEYFSETQRNKGNFPGRFSGRQFSNSRSEMNVSTLELGDSALYLCASSRTAKDTQYFGPGTRLTVL.